A selection of T cell receptor beta chains follows, all from one sample in a study of T cell responses to AZD1222 COVID-19 vaccine. Profiling relied on immunoSEQ multiplex PCR, and the TCRdb table lists in-frame clones only, not all of them. This table has around 45,000 clones, around four fifths appearing once. The starting material was peripheral blood, obtained 28 days after the second dose of the MenACWY control vaccine. The receptor set was obtained from an adult who received the MenACWY meningococcal vaccine as a control. Both conserved end residues are part of each CDR3. The D gene is left open where the match is weak. Only some rows state a clone size, as once, few, many or a class for expanded clones.

v_gene	abundance	j_gene	d_gene	CDR3nt	CDR3aa
TRBV15	once	TRBJ2-2	.	TGTGCCACCGAGGTAGCCGGGGAGCTGTTTTTT	CATEVAGELFF
TRBV4-1	.	TRBJ1-2	TRBD1	TGCGCCAGCAGCACACAGGGGGCGCATGGCTATGGCTACACCTTC	CASSTQGAHGYGYTF
TRBV20-1	.	TRBJ2-5	.	TGCAGTGCTAGTACGGTACTAGCCTCAGAGACCCAGTACTTC	CSASTVLASETQYF
TRBV7-6	.	TRBJ1-3	TRBD1	TGTGCCGCAGGGACAGGCTCTGGAAACACCATATATTTT	CAAGTGSGNTIYF
TRBV4-1	.	TRBJ1-1	.	TGCGCCAGCAGCCAAGAAGTCCCCGTCGGGATTCTGAACACTGAAGCTTTCTTT	CASSQEVPVGILNTEAFF
TRBV12-2	once	TRBJ2-1	.	TGTGCAAGTCGCGCGGGACAGATATTGCCCACCCCCCATGAGCAGTTCTTC	CASRAGQILPTPHEQFF
TRBV5-1	.	TRBJ1-1	.	TGCGCCAGCAGGACCTTTATGAACACTGAAGCTTTCTTT	CASRTFMNTEAFF
TRBV10-1	.	TRBJ2-2	TRBD1	TGCGCCAGCAGTACGGACAGGGGAGGCACCGGGGAGCTGTTTTTT	CASSTDRGGTGELFF
TRBV12-3/TRBV12-4	.	TRBJ1-1	.	TGTGCCAGCATAGGGTTGATGAACACTGAAGCTTTCTTT	CASIGLMNTEAFF
TRBV28	.	TRBJ1-5	TRBD1	TGTGCCAGCAGTCCCGGGACAGGGTTCCAGCCCCAGCATTTT	CASSPGTGFQPQHF
TRBV29-1	.	TRBJ2-1	.	TGCAGCGTTGAAATTCGCAATCGGTTCTTC	CSVEIRNRFF
TRBV19	.	TRBJ1-5	.	TGTGCCAGTAGTACTCCGCCGGGAAGGCAATATAGCAATCAGCCCCAGCATTTT	CASSTPPGRQYSNQPQHF
TRBV5-1	.	TRBJ2-3	.	TGCGCCAGCAGCTTGGGACAGACGCTAAACACAGATACGCAGTATTTT	CASSLGQTLNTDTQYF
TRBV9	once	TRBJ1-3	TRBD1	TGTGCCAGCAGCACCCGACAGGGGGCGAATATCTCTGGAAACACCATATATTTT	CASSTRQGANISGNTIYF
TRBV10-2	.	TRBJ2-7	.	TGCGCCAGCAGGACTGGGGCCTACGAGCAGTACTTC	CASRTGAYEQYF
TRBV19	.	TRBJ1-2	TRBD1	TGTGCCAGTAGTAATGACAGGGCCTCGTCAGACTATGGCTACACCTTC	CASSNDRASSDYGYTF
TRBV28	.	TRBJ2-7	.	TGTGCCAGCAGTTTACGTTGGGCCTACGAGCAGTACTTC	CASSLRWAYEQYF
TRBV7-2	.	TRBJ2-1	TRBD2	TGTGCCAGCAGCTCCCGACTAGCGGGGAGCTCCTACAATGAGCAGTTCTTC	CASSSRLAGSSYNEQFF
TRBV4-1	.	TRBJ1-2	.	TGCGCCAGCAGCCAGCAAACGGGCGATGGCTACACCTTC	CASSQQTGDGYTF
TRBV7-2	once	TRBJ2-2	TRBD1	TGTGCCAGCAGCTTACGGTCAGGGGGTAACGGGGAGCTGTTTTTT	CASSLRSGGNGELFF
TRBV6-4	few	TRBJ2-1	.	TGTGCCAGCAGTCGTGACGGGGGGCTCGATGAGCAGTTCTTC	CASSRDGGLDEQFF
TRBV7-9	few	TRBJ1-3	TRBD1	TGTGCCAGCAGCTCGGACAGGGAGTGGGTTGGAAACACCATATATTTT	CASSSDREWVGNTIYF
TRBV28	.	TRBJ2-2	.	TGTGCCAGCAGTAGACTAGTCACTACCGGGGAGCTGTTTTTT	CASSRLVTTGELFF
TRBV28	.	TRBJ2-4	TRBD1	TGTGCCAGCAGTCCGACCGGGACAGGGTGGGGTGTTGATTCCAAAAACATTCAGTACTTC	CASSPTGTGWGVDSKNIQYF
TRBV18	few	TRBJ2-5	.	TGTGCCAGCTCATCACAAATGGAGACCCAGTACTTC	CASSSQMETQYF
TRBV4-1	.	TRBJ1-5	.	TGCGCCAGCAGCCAAGGGCCCTCAGGGTCCGGACAGCCCCAGCATTTT	CASSQGPSGSGQPQHF